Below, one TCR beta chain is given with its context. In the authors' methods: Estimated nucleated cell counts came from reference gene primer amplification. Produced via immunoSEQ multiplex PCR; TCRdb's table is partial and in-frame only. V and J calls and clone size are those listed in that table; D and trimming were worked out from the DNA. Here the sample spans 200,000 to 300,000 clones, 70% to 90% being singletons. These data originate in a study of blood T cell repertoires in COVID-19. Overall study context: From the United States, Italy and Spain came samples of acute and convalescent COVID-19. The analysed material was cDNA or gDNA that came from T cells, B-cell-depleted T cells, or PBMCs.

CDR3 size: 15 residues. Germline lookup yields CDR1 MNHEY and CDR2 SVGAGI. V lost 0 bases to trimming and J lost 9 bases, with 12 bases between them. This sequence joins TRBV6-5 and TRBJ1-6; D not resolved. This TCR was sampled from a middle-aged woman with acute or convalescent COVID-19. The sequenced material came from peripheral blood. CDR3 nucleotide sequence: TGTGCCAGCAGTTACTCCCCGGTTCGTGGTTCACCCCTCCACTTT. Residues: CASSYSPVRGSPLHF.